This T cell receptor beta chain was identified during a study of T cell responses to AZD1222 COVID-19 vaccine. Produced via immunoSEQ multiplex PCR; TCRdb's table is partial and in-frame only. Of fewer than 250,000 clones in the sample, about 93% were seen once. The germline V gene has CDR1 MNHEY and CDR2 SVGAGI. V was clipped by 9 bases and J by 4 bases; unmatched bases: 6. The CDR3 is 13 residues long. With respect to this clone: Its antigen remains unidentified.

General study points: At 160-218 and 743-854, vaccine-associated CD4 TCRs were dominant, and they spanned spike. Among AZD1222 vaccinees, only six were seropositive at baseline. After two AZD1222 doses, spike-specific TCR breadth and depth rose versus day 0. No repertoire was sampled before or during the peak T cell response, only after it.

The sequence was collected from an adult in good health. The sample here was peripheral blood, taken on day 0 of MenACWY control vaccination. The chain uses TRBV6-5 and TRBJ1-2; 9 positions agree with TRBD1. The CDR3 sequence is CASKGTGSYGYTF. The CDR3, as DNA: TGTGCCAGTAAAGGGACAGGGAGCTATGGCTACACCTTC.